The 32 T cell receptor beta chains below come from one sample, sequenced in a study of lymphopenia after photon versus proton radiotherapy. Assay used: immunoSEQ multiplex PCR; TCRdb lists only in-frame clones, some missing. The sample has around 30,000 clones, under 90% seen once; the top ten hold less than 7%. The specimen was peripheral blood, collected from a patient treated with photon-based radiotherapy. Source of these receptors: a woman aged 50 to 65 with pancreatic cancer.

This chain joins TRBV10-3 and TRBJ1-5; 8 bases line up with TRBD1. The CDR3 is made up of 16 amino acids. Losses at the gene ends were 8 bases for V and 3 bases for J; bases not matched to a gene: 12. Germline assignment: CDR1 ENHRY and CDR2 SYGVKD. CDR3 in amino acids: CAISASDRAANQPQHF. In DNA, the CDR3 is TGTGCCATCTCTGCCTCGGACAGGGCGGCCAATCAGCCCCAGCATTTT.

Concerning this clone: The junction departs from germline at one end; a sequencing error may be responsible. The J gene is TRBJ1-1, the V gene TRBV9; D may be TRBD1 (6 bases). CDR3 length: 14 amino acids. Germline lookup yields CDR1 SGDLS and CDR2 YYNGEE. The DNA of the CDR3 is TGTACCAGCAGCGCGGGGGGCTCTGACACTGAAGCTTTCTTT. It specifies CTSSAGGSDTEAFF.

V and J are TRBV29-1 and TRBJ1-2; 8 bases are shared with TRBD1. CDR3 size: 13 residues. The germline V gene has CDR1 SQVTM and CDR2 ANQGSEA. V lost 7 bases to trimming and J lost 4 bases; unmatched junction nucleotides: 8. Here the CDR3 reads CSAGKDRGYGYTF. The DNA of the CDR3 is TGCAGCGCGGGTAAAGACAGGGGCTATGGCTACACCTTC.

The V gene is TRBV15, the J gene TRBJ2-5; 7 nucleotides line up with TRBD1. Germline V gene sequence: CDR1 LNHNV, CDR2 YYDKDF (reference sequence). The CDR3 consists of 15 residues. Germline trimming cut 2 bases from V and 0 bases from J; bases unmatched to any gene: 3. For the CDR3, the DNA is TGTGCCACCAGCAGATTAGGACAGGACCAAGAGACCCAGTACTTC. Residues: CATSRLGQDQETQYF.

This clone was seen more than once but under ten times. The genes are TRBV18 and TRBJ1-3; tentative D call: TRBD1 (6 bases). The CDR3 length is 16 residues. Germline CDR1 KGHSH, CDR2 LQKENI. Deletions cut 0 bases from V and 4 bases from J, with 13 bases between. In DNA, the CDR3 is TGTGCCAGCTCACCACCGCAGTGGGGGCCAGGAAACACCATATATTTT. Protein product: CASSPPQWGPGNTIYF.

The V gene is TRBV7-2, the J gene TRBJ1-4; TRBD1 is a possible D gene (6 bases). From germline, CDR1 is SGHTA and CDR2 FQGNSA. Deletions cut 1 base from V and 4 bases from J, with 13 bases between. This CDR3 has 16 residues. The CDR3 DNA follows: TGTGCCAGCAGCTTAGGAGGTGGAGGGGGTAATGAAAAACTGTTTTTT. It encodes CASSLGGGGGNEKLFF.

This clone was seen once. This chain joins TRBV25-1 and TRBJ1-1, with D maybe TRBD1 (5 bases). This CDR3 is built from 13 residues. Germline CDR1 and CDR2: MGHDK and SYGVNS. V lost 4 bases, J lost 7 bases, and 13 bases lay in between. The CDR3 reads CASSAGGGLEAFF. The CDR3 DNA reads TGTGCCAGCAGTGCGGGGGGGGGACTTGAAGCTTTCTTT.

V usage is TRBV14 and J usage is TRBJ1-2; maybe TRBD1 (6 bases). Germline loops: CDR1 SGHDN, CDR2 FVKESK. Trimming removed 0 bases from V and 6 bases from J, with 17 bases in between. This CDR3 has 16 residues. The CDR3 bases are TGTGCCAGCAGCCAAGAGGACAACTGGGGGCTCCATGGCTACACCTTC. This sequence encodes CASSQEDNWGLHGYTF.

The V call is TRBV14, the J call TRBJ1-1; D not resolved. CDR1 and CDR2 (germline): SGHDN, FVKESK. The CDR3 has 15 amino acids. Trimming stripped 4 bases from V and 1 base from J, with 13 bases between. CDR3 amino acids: CASSLGRPRNTEAFF. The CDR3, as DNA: TGTGCCAGCAGCCTCGGCCGGCCACGGAACACTGAAGCTTTCTTT.

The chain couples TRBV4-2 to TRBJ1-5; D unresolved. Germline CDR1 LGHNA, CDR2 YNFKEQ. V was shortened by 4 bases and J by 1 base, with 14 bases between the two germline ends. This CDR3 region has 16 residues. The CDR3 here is CASSPGDMLSNQPQHF. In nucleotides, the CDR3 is TGTGCCAGCAGCCCCGGGGATATGTTAAGCAATCAGCCCCAGCATTTT.

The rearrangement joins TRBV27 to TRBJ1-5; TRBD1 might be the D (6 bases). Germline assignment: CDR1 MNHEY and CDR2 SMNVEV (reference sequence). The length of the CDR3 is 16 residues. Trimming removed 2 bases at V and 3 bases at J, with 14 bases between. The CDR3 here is CASSLAGTPINQPQHF. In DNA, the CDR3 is TGTGCCAGCAGTTTAGCCGGGACACCTATCAATCAGCCCCAGCATTTT.

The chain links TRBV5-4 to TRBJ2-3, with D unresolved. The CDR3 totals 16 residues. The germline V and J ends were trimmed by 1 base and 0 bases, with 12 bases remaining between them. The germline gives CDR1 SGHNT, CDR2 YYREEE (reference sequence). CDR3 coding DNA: TGTGCCAGCAGCTTGAGGCCAGGAGCTAGCACAGATACGCAGTATTTT. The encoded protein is CASSLRPGASTDTQYF.

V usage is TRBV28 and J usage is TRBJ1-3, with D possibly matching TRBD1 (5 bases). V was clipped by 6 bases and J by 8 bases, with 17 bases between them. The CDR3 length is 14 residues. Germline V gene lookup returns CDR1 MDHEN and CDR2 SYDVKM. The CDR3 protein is CASSNGDAWDTIYF. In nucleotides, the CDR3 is TGTGCCAGCAGCAATGGGGACGCTTGGGACACCATATATTTT.

The CDR3 loop reads CASSSGQGSMRDGYTF. The CDR3 bases are TGCGCCAGCAGCTCGGGACAGGGGAGTATGAGAGATGGCTACACCTTC. The rearrangement joins TRBV5-1 to TRBJ1-2; TRBD1 matches at 10 bases. Trimming removed 3 bases from V and 6 bases from J; junction bases left unmatched: 11. In germline, CDR1 is SGHRS, CDR2 YFSETQ. This CDR3 contains 16 residues. Based on the CDR3 plus reference TRBV5-1 and TRBJ1-2, the full variable domain is KAGVTQTPRYLIKTRGQQVTLSCSPISGHRSVSWYQQTPGQGLQFLFEYFSETQRNKGNFPGRFSGRQFSNSRSEMNVSTLELGDSALYLCASSSGQGSMRDGYTFGSGTRLTVV.

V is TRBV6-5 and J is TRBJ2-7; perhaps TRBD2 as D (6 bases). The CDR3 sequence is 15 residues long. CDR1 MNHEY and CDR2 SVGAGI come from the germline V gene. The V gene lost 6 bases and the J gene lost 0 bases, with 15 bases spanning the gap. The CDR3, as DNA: TGTGCCAGCAGGATGGGGCGGGGAGGCTCCTACGAGCAGTACTTC. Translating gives CASRMGRGGSYEQYF.

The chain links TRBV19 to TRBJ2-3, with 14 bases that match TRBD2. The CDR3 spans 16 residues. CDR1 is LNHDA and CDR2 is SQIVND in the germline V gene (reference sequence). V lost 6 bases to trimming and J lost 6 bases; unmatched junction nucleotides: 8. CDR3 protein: CASRTGTSGRLDTQYF. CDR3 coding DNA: TGTGCCAGTAGAACCGGGACTAGCGGGAGACTTGATACGCAGTATTTT.

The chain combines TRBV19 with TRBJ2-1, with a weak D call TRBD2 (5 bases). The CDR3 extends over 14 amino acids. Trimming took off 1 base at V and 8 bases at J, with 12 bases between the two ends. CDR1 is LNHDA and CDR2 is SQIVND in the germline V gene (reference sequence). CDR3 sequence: CASSIAPAAYEQFF. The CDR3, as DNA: TGTGCCAGTAGTATAGCCCCAGCGGCTTATGAGCAGTTCTTC.

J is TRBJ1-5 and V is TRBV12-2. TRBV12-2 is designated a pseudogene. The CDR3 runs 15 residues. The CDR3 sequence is CASRLAHRVNQPQHF. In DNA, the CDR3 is TGTGCAAGTCGCTTAGCTCATAGGGTCAATCAGCCCCAGCATTTT.

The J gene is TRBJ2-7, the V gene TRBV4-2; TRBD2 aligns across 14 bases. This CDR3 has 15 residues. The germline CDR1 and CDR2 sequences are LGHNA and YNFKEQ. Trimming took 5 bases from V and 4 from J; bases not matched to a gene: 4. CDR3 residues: CASSKGLAGEYEQYF. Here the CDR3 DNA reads TGTGCCAGCAGCAAGGGACTAGCGGGAGAATACGAGCAGTACTTC.

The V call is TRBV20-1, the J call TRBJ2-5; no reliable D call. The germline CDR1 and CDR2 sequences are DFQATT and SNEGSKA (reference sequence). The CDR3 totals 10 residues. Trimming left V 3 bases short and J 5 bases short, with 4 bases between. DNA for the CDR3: TGCAGTGCTAGCCAGGAGACCCAGTACTTC. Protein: CSASQETQYF.

CDR3 in DNA: TGTGCCAGCAGTTTAAGGAAACACGGCTCCATGAACACTGAAGCTTTCTTT. Encoded protein: CASSLRKHGSMNTEAFF. The chain uses TRBV28 and TRBJ1-1, with D unclear. This CDR3 has 17 amino acids. Germline V gene data show CDR1 as MDHEN and CDR2 as SYDVKM. V lost 2 bases, J lost 0 bases, and 16 bases lay in between.

The chain's CDR3 is CASTSGTSGSHEQFF. CDR3 nucleotide sequence: TGTGCCAGCACCTCCGGGACTAGCGGGAGTCATGAGCAGTTCTTC. V usage is TRBV6-5 and J usage is TRBJ2-1; TRBD2 agrees at 14 bases. The CDR3 consists of 15 residues. V gave up 7 bases and J gave up 8 bases; unmatched junction bases: 7. The germline V gene encodes CDR1 MNHEY and CDR2 SVGAGI.

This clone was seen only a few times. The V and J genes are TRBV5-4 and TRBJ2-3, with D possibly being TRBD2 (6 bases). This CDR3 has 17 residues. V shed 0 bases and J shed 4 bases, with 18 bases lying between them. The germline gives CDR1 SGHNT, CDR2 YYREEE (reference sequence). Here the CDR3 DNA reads TGTGCCAGCAGCTTGGGCAGGCGGGACCAATCCGCAGATACGCAGTATTTT. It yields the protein CASSLGRRDQSADTQYF.

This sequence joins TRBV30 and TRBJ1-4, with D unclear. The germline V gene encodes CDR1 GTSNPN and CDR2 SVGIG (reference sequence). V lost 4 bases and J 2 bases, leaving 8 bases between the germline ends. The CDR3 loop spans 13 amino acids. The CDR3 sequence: CAWNSHTNEKLFF. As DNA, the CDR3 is TGTGCCTGGAACTCGCACACTAATGAAAAACTGTTTTTT.

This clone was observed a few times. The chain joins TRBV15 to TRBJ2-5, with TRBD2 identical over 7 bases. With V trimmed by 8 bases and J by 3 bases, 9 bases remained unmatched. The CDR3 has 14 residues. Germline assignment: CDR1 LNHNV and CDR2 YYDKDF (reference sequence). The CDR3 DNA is TGTGCCACCGTAATGAGGGAGGGGAAAGAGACCCAGTACTTC. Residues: CATVMREGKETQYF. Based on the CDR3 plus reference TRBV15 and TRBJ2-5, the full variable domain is DAMVIQNPRYQVTQFGKPVTLSCSQTLNHNVMYWYQQKSSQAPKLLFHYYDKDFNNEADTPDNFQSRRPNTSFCFLDIRSPGLGDTAMYLCATVMREGKETQYFGPGTRLLVL.

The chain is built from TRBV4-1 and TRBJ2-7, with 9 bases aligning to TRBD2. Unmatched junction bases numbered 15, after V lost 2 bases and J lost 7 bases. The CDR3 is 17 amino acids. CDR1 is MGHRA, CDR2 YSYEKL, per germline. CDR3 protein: CASSQSLVAGVEGEQYF. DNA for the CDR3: TGCGCCAGCAGCCAAAGCTTGGTAGCGGGAGTAGAGGGGGAGCAGTACTTC.

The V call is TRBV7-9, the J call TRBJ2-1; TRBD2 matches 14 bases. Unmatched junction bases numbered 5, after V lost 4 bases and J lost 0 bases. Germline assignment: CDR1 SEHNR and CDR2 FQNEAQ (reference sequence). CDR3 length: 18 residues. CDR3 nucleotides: TGTGCCAGCAGCTCGGGACTAGCGGGAGTGAACTCCTACAATGAGCAGTTCTTC. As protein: CASSSGLAGVNSYNEQFF.

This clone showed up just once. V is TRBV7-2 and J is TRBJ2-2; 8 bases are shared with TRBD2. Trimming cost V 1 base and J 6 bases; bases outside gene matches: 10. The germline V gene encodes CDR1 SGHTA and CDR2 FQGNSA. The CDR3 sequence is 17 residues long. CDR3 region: CASSLDSGSDWAGELFF. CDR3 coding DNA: TGTGCCAGCAGCTTAGACAGCGGGAGTGATTGGGCCGGGGAGCTGTTTTTT. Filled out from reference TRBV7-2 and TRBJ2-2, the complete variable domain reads GAGVSQSPSNKVTEKGKDVELRCDPISGHTALYWYRQSLGQGLEFLIYFQGNSAPDKSGLPSDRFSAERTGGSVSTLTIQRTQQEDSAVYLCASSLDSGSDWAGELFFGEGSRLTVL.

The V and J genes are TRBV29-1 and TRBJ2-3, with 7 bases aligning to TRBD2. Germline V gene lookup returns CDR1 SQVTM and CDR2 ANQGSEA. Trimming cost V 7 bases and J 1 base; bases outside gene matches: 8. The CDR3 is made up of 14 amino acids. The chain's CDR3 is CSAKIAGRTDTQYF. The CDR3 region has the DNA TGCAGCGCCAAAATAGCGGGCCGCACAGATACGCAGTATTTT.

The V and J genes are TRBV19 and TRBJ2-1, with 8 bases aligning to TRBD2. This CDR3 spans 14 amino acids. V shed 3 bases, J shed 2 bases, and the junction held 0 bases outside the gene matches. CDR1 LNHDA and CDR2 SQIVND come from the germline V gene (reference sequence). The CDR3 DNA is TGTGCCAGTAGTATTAGCGGGACCTACAATGAGCAGTTCTTC. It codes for CASSISGTYNEQFF.

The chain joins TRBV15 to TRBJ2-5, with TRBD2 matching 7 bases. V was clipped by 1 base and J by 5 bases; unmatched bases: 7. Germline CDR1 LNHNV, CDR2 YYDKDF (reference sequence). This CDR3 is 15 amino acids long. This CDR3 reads CATSRAGGVGETQYF. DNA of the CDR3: TGTGCCACCAGCAGAGCTGGGGGGGTCGGGGAGACCCAGTACTTC.

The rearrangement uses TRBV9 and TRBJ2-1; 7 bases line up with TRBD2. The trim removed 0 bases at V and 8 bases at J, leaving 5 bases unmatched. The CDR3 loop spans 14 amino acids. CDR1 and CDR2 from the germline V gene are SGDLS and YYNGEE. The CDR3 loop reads CASSVVTSSHEQFF. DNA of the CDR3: TGTGCCAGCAGCGTAGTGACTAGCAGCCATGAGCAGTTCTTC.